This paragraph reports one T cell receptor (beta chain). Its antigen remains unidentified. With random hexamers, reverse transcription was performed on about 0.5 to 1 ug of RNA. immunoSEQ multiplex PCR amplified TCR beta CDR3 across 54 Vbeta, 13 Jbeta. TCRdb re-called the immunoSEQ multiplex PCR reads with MiXCR, one entry per CDR3 protein. The table has about 440,000 distinct CDR3 sequences, more than 80% seen once. In blood CD8+ and CD4+ T cells, TCR beta underwent sequencing. The multiple sclerosis controls comprised treatment-naive patients whose relapsing-remitting disease was stable or active. The V gene's germline CDR1 is SQVTM and CDR2 ANQGSEA. J gave up 5 bases and V 7 bases, and 7 bases lay outside the gene matches. This CDR3 region has 12 residues. The sample belongs to a study of CD8 T cells in Susac syndrome. Study-wide findings and caveats: It was acknowledged by the study that relatively few individuals were included in its TCR sequencing and HLA analysis.

This TCR was recovered from a human donor with multiple sclerosis. The V and J genes are TRBV29-1 and TRBJ2-5; 7 bases map to TRBD1. The source material was CD8+ T cells from PBMCs. The CDR3 sequence is CSGQGQWETQYF. The DNA of the CDR3 is TGCAGCGGACAGGGACAGTGGGAGACCCAGTACTTC. Based on the CDR3 plus reference TRBV29-1 and TRBJ2-5, the full variable domain is SAVISQKPSRDICQRGTSLTIQCQVDSQVTMMFWYRQQPGQSLTLIATANQGSEATYESGFVIDKFPISRPNLTFSTLTVSNMSPEDSSIYLCSGQGQWETQYFGPGTRLLVL.